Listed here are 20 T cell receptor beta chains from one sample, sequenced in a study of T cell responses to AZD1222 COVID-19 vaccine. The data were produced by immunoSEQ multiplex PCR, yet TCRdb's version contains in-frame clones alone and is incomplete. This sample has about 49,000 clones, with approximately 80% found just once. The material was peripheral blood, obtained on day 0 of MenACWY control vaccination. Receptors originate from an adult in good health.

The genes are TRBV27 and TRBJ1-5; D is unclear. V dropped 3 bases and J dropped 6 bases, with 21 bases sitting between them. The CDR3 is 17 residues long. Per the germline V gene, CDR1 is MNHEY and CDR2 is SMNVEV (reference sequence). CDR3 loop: CASSFQRPAGGPQPQHF. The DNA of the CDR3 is TGTGCCAGCAGTTTTCAGCGACCGGCAGGCGGGCCTCAGCCCCAGCATTTT.

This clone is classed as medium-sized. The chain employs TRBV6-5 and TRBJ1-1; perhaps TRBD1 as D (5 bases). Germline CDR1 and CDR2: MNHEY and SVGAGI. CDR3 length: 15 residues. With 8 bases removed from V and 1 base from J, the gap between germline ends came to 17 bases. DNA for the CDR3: TGTGCCAGCCTTTCTGCGGGACGGAAGAACACTGAAGCTTTCTTT. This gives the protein CASLSAGRKNTEAFF.

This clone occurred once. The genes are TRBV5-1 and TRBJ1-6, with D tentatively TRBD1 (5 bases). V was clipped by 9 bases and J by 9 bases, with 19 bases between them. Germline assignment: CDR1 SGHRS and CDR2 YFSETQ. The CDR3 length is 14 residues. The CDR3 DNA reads TGCGCCACCTCAAGTTCAGGGTTTTCTTCACCCCTCCACTTT. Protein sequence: CATSSSGFSSPLHF.

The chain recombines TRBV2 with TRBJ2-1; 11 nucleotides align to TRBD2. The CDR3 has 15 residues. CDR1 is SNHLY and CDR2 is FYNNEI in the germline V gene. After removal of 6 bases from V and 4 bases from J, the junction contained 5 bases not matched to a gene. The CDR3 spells CASRSSSGGYNEQFF. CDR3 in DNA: TGTGCCAGCAGGTCGTCTAGCGGGGGGTACAATGAGCAGTTCTTC. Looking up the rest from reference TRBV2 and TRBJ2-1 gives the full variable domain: EPEVTQTPSHQVTQMGQEVILRCVPISNHLYFYWYRQILGQKVEFLVSFYNNEISEKSEIFDDQFSVERPDGSNFTLKIRSTKLEDSAMYFCASRSSSGGYNEQFFGPGTRLTVL.

CDR3 nucleotides: TGTGCCAGCAGACAGGGACAGGAGAAAAATTCACCCCTCCACTTT. Translation gives CASRQGQEKNSPLHF. The chain combines TRBV27 with TRBJ1-6; 8 positions agree with TRBD1. The CDR3 runs to 15 residues. V lost 6 bases, J lost 7 bases, and 8 bases stayed unmatched. Germline CDR1 and CDR2: MNHEY and SMNVEV (reference sequence).

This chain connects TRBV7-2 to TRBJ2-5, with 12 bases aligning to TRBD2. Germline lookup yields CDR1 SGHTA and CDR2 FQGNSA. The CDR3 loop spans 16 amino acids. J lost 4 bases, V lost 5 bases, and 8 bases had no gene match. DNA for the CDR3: TGTGCCAGCAGCCTACTTCCGGGACTAGCGGGAGAGACCCAGTACTTC. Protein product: CASSLLPGLAGETQYF.

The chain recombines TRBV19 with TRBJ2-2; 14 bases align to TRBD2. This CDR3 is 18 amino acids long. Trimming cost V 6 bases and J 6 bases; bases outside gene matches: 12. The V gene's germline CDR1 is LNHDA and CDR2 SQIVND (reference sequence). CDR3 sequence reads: CASRGGLAGGGIPGELFF. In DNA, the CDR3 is TGTGCCAGTAGAGGAGGACTAGCGGGAGGAGGGATACCCGGGGAGCTGTTTTTT.

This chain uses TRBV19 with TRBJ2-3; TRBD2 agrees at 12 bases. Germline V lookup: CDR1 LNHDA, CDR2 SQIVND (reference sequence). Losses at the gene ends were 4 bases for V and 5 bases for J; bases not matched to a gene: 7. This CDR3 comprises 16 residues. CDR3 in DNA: TGTGCCAGTAGTACTCAACTAGCGGGGGGCGTAGATACGCAGTATTTT. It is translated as CASSTQLAGGVDTQYF.

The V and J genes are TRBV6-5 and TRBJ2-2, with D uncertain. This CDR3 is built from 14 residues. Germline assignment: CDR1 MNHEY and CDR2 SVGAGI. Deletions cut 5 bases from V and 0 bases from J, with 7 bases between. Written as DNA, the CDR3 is TGTGCCAGCAGTCGAAAACCGAACACCGGGGAGCTGTTTTTT. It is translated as CASSRKPNTGELFF.

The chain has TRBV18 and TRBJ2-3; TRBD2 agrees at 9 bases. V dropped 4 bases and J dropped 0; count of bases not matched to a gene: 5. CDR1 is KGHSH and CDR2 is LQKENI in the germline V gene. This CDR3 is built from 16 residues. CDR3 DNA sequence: TGTGCCAGCTCACTGGGACTAGCCCGAAGCACAGATACGCAGTATTTT. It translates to CASSLGLARSTDTQYF.

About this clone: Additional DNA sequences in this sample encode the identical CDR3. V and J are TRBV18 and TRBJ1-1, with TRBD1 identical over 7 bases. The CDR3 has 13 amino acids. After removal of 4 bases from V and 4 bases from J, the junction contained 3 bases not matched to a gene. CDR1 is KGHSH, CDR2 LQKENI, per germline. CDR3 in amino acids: CASSRPGGTEAFF. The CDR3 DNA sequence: TGTGCCAGCTCACGGCCAGGGGGCACTGAAGCTTTCTTT.

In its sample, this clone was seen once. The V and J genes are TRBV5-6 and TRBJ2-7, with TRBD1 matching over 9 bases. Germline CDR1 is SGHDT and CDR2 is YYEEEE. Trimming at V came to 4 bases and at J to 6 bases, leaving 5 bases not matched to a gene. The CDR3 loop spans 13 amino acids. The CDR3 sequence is CASSRTGVGEQYV. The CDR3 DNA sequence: TGTGCCAGCAGCAGGACAGGGGTCGGCGAGCAGTACGTC.

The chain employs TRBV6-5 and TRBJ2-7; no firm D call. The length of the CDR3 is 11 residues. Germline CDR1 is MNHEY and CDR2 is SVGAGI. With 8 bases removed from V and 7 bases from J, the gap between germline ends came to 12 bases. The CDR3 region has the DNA TGTGCCAGCGCCCACCTCTATGAGCAGTACTTC. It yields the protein CASAHLYEQYF.

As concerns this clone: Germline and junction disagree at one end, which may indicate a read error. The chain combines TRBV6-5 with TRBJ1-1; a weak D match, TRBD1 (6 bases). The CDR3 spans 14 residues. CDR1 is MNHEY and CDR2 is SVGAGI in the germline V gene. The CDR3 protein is CASRSTGANAEAFF. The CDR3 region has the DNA TGTGCCAGCAGATCGACAGGAGCGAACGCTGAAGCTTTCTTT.

The CDR3 is CASSPPDNSYGYTF. The CDR3 DNA is TGTGCCAGCTCACCACCAGACAACAGCTATGGCTACACCTTC. The chain combines TRBV18 with TRBJ1-2; no definite D call. V was trimmed by 0 bases and J by 4 bases, leaving 9 bases between them. CDR1 is KGHSH, CDR2 LQKENI, per germline. This CDR3 comprises 14 residues.

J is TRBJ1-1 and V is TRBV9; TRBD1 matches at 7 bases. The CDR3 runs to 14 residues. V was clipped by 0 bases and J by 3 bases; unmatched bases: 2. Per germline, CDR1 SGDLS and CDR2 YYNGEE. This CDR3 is CASSVGQGDTEAFF. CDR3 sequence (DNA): TGTGCCAGCAGCGTAGGACAGGGTGACACTGAAGCTTTCTTT.

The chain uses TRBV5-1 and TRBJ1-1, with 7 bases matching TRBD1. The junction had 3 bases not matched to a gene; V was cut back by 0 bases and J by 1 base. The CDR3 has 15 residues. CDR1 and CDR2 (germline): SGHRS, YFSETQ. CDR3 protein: CASSLDGTENTEAFF. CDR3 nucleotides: TGCGCCAGCAGCTTGGACGGGACAGAGAACACTGAAGCTTTCTTT.

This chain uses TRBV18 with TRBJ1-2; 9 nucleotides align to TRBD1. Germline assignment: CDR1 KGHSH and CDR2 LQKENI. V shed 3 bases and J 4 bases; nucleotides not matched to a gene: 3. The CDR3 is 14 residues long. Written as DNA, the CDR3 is TGTGCCAGCTCACCGGCACAGGGGGCCTATGGCTACACCTTC. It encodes CASSPAQGAYGYTF.

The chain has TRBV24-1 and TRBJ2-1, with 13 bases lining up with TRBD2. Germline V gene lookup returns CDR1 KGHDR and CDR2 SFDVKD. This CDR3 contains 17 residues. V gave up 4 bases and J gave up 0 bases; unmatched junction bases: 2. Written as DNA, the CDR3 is TGTGCCACCAGTGAGTGGACTAGCGGGAGCTCCTACAATGAGCAGTTCTTC. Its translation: CATSEWTSGSSYNEQFF.

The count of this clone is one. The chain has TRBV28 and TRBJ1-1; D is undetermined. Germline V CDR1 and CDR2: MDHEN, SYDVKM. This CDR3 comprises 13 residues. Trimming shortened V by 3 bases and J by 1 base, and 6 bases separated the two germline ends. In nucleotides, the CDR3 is TGTGCCAGCAGTTTGGCTGGGAACACTGAAGCTTTCTTT. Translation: CASSLAGNTEAFF.